These 24 T cell receptor beta chains originate from one sample sequenced in a study of T cell repertoires in aging, cancer and after chemotherapy (dated by TCRdb to between 2019 and 2020). Genomic DNA extracted from peripheral blood, rather than sorted cells or RNA, was used as the source for amplification of TCR beta rearrangements. The instrument given in TCRdb is Illumina MiSeq. Multiplex touch-down PCR with a mixed TRB-A/B primer pool was used to amplify rearranged TRB sequences covering the V, D and J segments. TCRdb reprocessing: public reads trimmed at Q25 with fastp, clones called with MiXCR, in-frame beta chains kept. Here each entry gathers all rows of one CDR3 protein and keeps the most common genes and DNA. The sample table lists roughly 420 distinct CDR3 sequences, roughly 40% of them with a count of one. 73% of the sample is held by the ten biggest clonotypes. The material sequenced was blood. Every receptor here comes from a human donor with a blood cancer.

This clonotype is labeled as large. The genes are TRBV6-2 or TRBV6-3 and TRBJ2-1, with D possibly matching TRBD1 (6 bases). Germline V gene data show CDR1 as MNHEY and CDR2 as SVGEGT. V was trimmed by 0 bases and J by 3 bases, leaving 15 bases between them. The CDR3 covers 17 residues. The CDR3 spells CASSYSRTVVYYNEQFF. The CDR3 coding sequence is TGTGCCAGCAGTTACTCACGGACAGTCGTCTACTACAATGAGCAGTTCTTC.

Judged by abundance, this clonotype is large. This rearrangement joins TRBV20-1 to TRBJ2-3; D is possibly TRBD2 (6 bases). Trimming removed 3 bases from V and 2 bases from J, with 9 bases in between. Germline CDR1 and CDR2: DFQATT and SNEGSKA (reference sequence). The CDR3 is made up of 13 amino acids. This chain's CDR3 is CSARGGNTDTQYF. In nucleotides, the CDR3 is TGCAGTGCTAGGGGGGGAAACACAGATACGCAGTATTTT.

This chain connects TRBV9 to TRBJ2-1; D remains ambiguous. V was clipped by 1 base and J by 6 bases, with 8 bases between them. The CDR3 sequence is 13 residues long. The V gene's germline CDR1 is SGDLS and CDR2 YYNGEE. The CDR3, as DNA: TGTGCCAGCAGCGTACCACCGGGCAATGAGCAGTTCTTC. It translates to CASSVPPGNEQFF.

The V call is TRBV18, the J call TRBJ1-1; 11 bases are shared with TRBD1. V shed 6 bases and J 0 bases; nucleotides not matched to a gene: 6. The CDR3 covers 16 residues. CDR1 is KGHSH, CDR2 LQKENI, per germline. The CDR3 sequence is CASSPGTGGLNTEAFF. In nucleotides, the CDR3 is TGTGCCAGCTCCCCCGGGACAGGGGGGCTGAACACTGAAGCTTTCTTT.

This clonotype is labeled medium-sized. The V gene is TRBV10-3, the J gene TRBJ1-1; D is unclear. The CDR3 is 14 residues long. Trimming left V 8 bases short and J 0 bases short, with 13 bases between. Looked up from germline, CDR1 is ENHRY and CDR2 is SYGVKD. For the CDR3, the DNA is TGTGCCATCGGATTTGAACAGATGAACACTGAAGCTTTCTTT. Protein: CAIGFEQMNTEAFF.

Judged by abundance, this clonotype is large. The chain recombines TRBV19 with TRBJ2-7, with D perhaps TRBD1 (6 bases). Germline-derived CDR1 and CDR2 are LNHDA and SQIVND (reference sequence). This CDR3 comprises 12 residues. Between the trimmed V and J ends, which lost 3 bases and 6 bases, there was a span of 9 bases. The CDR3 DNA reads TGTGCCAGTAGTATGGGACAAGGCGAGCAGTACTTC. It encodes CASSMGQGEQYF.

This clonotype is labeled as medium-sized. V gene TRBV6-6 combines with J gene TRBJ1-2; 7 bases align to TRBD1. CDR1 and CDR2 (germline): MNHNY, SVGAGI (reference sequence). This CDR3 has 14 residues. J lost 3 bases, V lost 4 bases, and 5 bases had no gene match. This CDR3 reads CASSSEGADYGYTF. CDR3 bases: TGTGCCAGCAGTTCGGAGGGGGCGGACTATGGCTACACCTTC.

By frequency in the sample, this clonotype is hyperexpanded. The J gene is TRBJ2-1, the V gene TRBV19; D ambiguous. Trimming shortened V by 4 bases and J by 10 bases, and 14 bases separated the two germline ends. The CDR3 is 13 amino acids. The germline V gene encodes CDR1 LNHDA and CDR2 SQIVND (reference sequence). The CDR3 sequence is CASSNTAAKEQFF. The CDR3 DNA sequence: TGTGCCAGTAGTAACACTGCGGCCAAAGAGCAGTTCTTC.

The CDR3 nucleotides are TGTGCCAGCAGTTACGGTGGCGGGGGCAATGAGCAGTTCTTC. It translates to CASSYGGGGNEQFF. V gene TRBV6-5 combines with J gene TRBJ2-1; 7 nucleotides agree with TRBD2. Germline V gives CDR1 MNHEY, CDR2 SVGAGI. The trim removed 2 bases at V and 6 bases at J, leaving 4 bases unmatched. This CDR3 is built from 14 residues.

By share, this clonotype counts as medium-sized. The chain joins TRBV10-3 to TRBJ2-4; D not resolved. Trimming shortened V by 0 bases and J by 8 bases, and 11 bases separated the two germline ends. The CDR3 runs 14 residues. Germline CDR1 is ENHRY and CDR2 is SYGVKD. The DNA for the CDR3 is TGTGCCATCAGTGAGTCGGGGTCTGGGGACATTCAGTACTTC. Translating gives CAISESGSGDIQYF.

The chain joins TRBV27 to TRBJ2-2; TRBD2 is a possible D gene (5 bases). The CDR3 loop spans 15 amino acids. V lost 7 bases and J lost 7, with 19 bases in between. Germline V lookup: CDR1 MNHEY, CDR2 SMNVEV (reference sequence). CDR3 region: CASTPMARRGGELFF. The CDR3 nucleotides read TGTGCCAGCACCCCTATGGCCAGACGGGGCGGGGAGCTGTTTTTT.

The chain has TRBV19 and TRBJ2-7, with D unclear. Germline V gives CDR1 LNHDA, CDR2 SQIVND (reference sequence). This CDR3 has 13 amino acids. V dropped 5 bases and J dropped 0 bases, with 8 bases sitting between them. For the CDR3, the DNA is TGTGCCAGTAGTCACCCCGGCTCCTACGAGCAGTACTTC. Its protein product is CASSHPGSYEQYF.

The J gene is TRBJ1-4, the V gene TRBV6-5; 8 bases are shared with TRBD1. This CDR3 region has 15 residues. CDR1 is MNHEY, CDR2 SVGAGI, per germline. V lost 4 bases and J lost 3; bases outside the gene matches: 4. The CDR3 reads CASSFQGAANEKLFF. CDR3 sequence (DNA): TGTGCCAGCAGTTTCCAGGGGGCGGCTAATGAAAAACTGTTTTTT.

Regarding this clonotype: It may be a read error: a sequence one base away is much more abundant. The chain couples TRBV6-1 to TRBJ2-7, with 10 bases lining up with TRBD2. CDR3 length: 15 residues. Germline V gene sequence: CDR1 MNHNS, CDR2 SASEGT. Germline trimming cut 10 bases from V and 3 bases from J; bases unmatched to any gene: 12. CDR3 DNA sequence: TGTGCCACAGCCCCTACTAGCGGGAAAGTCTACGAGCAGTACTTC. It yields the protein CATAPTSGKVYEQYF.

The V call is TRBV19, the J call TRBJ2-3, with D tentatively TRBD1 or TRBD2 (5 bases each). Trimming removed 5 bases at V and 3 bases at J, with 12 bases between. Germline assignment: CDR1 LNHDA and CDR2 SQIVND (reference sequence). The CDR3 sequence is 14 residues long. CDR3 loop: CASSFPGTTDTQYF. In DNA, the CDR3 is TGTGCCAGTAGTTTCCCCGGGACGACAGATACGCAGTATTTT.

Sample share makes this clonotype large. The chain recombines TRBV6-2 or TRBV6-3 with TRBJ2-2, with TRBD2 identical over 8 bases. Germline loops: CDR1 MNHEY, CDR2 SVGEGT. V lost 6 bases and J lost 6; bases outside the gene matches: 3. CDR3 length: 13 residues. CDR3 sequence: CASSPGGAGELFF. CDR3 nucleotides: TGTGCCAGCAGCCCCGGGGGGGCCGGGGAGCTGTTTTTT.

The rearrangement joins TRBV6-6 to TRBJ1-6, with TRBD1 as a possible D gene (5 bases). The CDR3 has 14 residues. CDR1 is MNHNY, CDR2 SVGAGI, per germline (reference sequence). Trimming took off 2 bases at V and 6 bases at J, with 8 bases between the two ends. CDR3 in DNA: TGTGCCAGCAGTTACGGGGGTACTAATTCACCCCTCCACTTT. Translated: CASSYGGTNSPLHF.

The chain combines TRBV11-1 with TRBJ2-1; D might be TRBD2 (7 bases). The CDR3 runs 17 residues. The V and J ends lost 7 bases and 7 bases respectively, with 26 bases between them. The germline gives CDR1 SGHAT, CDR2 FQDESV (reference sequence). The DNA for the CDR3 is TGTGCCAGCACCCCCAGCCCCCGGGGGGCGGCTAGTAATGAGCAGTTCTTC. This translates into CASTPSPRGAASNEQFF.

This chain uses TRBV6-5 with TRBJ1-3, with D unresolved. V was shortened by 6 bases and J by 3 bases, with 15 bases between the two germline ends. From germline, CDR1 is MNHEY and CDR2 SVGAGI. The CDR3 totals 15 residues. The CDR3 protein is CASSLDYYYGNTIYF. The CDR3 DNA reads as TGTGCCAGCAGCCTAGACTACTACTATGGAAACACCATATATTTT.

This clonotype has only one observation. V is TRBV5-1 and J is TRBJ2-7; D remains ambiguous. The germline V gene has CDR1 SGHRS and CDR2 YFSETQ. The CDR3 is 14 residues long. The V gene lost 4 bases and the J gene lost 2 bases, with 13 bases spanning the gap. The CDR3 DNA follows: TGCGCCAGCAGCCCCTCGGACCCAACCTACGAGCAGTACTTC. It codes for CASSPSDPTYEQYF.

This clonotype is deemed large. This chain links TRBV18 with TRBJ2-5; 9 nucleotides align to TRBD1. There are 14 residues in the CDR3. Germline-derived CDR1 and CDR2 are KGHSH and LQKENI. V was pared by 5 bases and J by 4 bases, with 5 bases of the junction left unmatched. CDR3 loop: CASSVNRGRETQYF. CDR3 DNA sequence: TGTGCCAGCTCAGTGAACAGGGGGCGAGAGACCCAGTACTTC.

The table lists this clonotype with a few counts. The CDR3 coding sequence is TGCAGTGCTAGTAGGGACAGGGTTTCGGGCTATGGCTACACCTTC. The encoded protein is CSASRDRVSGYGYTF. The genes are TRBV20-1 and TRBJ1-2; TRBD1 aligns across 9 bases. The CDR3 loop spans 15 amino acids. Germline V CDR1 and CDR2: DFQATT, SNEGSKA (reference sequence). The ends lost 3 bases at V and 4 bases at J; junction bases unmatched: 9.

This clonotype is categorized as large. V usage is TRBV29-1 and J usage is TRBJ2-5; 10 nucleotides line up with TRBD1. This CDR3 has 13 residues. Germline V gene data show CDR1 as SQVTM and CDR2 as ANQGSEA. Trimming at V came to 4 bases and at J to 4 bases, leaving 3 bases not matched to a gene. CDR3 protein: CSVVDRGLETQYF. In DNA, the CDR3 is TGCAGCGTTGTCGACAGGGGGCTAGAGACCCAGTACTTC.

The chain has TRBV18 and TRBJ2-3; D uncertain. Germline V CDR1 and CDR2: KGHSH, LQKENI. Trimming removed 5 bases at V and 2 bases at J, with 2 bases between. The CDR3 covers 11 residues. The CDR3 protein is CASSSTDTQYF. In nucleotides, the CDR3 is TGTGCCAGCTCATCCACAGATACGCAGTATTTT.